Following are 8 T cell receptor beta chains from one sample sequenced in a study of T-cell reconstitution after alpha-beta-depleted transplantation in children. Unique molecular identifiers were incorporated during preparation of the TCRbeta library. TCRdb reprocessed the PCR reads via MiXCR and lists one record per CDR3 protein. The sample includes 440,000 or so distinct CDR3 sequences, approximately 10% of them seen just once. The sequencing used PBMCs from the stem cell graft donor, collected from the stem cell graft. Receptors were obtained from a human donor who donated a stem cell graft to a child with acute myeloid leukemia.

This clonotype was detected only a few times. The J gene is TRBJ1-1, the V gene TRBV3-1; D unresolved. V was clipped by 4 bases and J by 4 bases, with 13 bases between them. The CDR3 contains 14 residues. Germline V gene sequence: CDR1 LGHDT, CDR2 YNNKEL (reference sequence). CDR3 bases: TGTGCCAGCAGCCCAAGAGGACCAATCACTGAAGCTTTCTTT. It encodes CASSPRGPITEAFF.

In DNA form, the CDR3 reads TGCAGTGCTAGGTCTAGCGGGAGGGCGACCGGGACCCAGTACTTC. Protein product: CSARSSGRATGTQYF. The chain links TRBV20-1 to TRBJ2-5, with 12 bases that match TRBD2. The ends lost 3 bases at V and 7 bases at J; junction bases unmatched: 9. Germline V gives CDR1 DFQATT, CDR2 SNEGSKA (reference sequence). This CDR3 is built from 15 residues.

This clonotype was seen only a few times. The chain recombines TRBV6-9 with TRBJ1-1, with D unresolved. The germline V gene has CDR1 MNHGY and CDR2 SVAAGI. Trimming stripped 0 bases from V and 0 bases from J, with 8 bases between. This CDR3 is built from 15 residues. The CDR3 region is CASSYSKWVNTEAFF. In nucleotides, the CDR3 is TGTGCCAGCAGTTATTCAAAGTGGGTGAACACTGAAGCTTTCTTT.

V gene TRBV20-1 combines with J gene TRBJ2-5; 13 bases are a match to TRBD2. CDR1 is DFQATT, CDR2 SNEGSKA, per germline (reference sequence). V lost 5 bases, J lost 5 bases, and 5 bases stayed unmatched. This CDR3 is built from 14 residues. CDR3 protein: CSAPRLAGGETQYF. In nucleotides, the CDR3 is TGCAGTGCTCCTCGACTAGCGGGAGGCGAGACCCAGTACTTC.

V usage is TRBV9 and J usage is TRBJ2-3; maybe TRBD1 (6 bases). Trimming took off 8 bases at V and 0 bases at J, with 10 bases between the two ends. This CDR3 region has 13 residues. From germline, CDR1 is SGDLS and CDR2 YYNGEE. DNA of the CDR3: TGTGCCAGTTCAGGACAGAGCACAGATACGCAGTATTTT. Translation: CASSGQSTDTQYF.

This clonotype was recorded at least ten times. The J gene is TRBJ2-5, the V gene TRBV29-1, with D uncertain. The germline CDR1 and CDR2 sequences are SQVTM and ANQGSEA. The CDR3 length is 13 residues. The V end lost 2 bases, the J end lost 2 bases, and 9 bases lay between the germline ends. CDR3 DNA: TGCAGCGTTGAAAGACTGGTACAAGAGACCCAGTACTTC. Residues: CSVERLVQETQYF.

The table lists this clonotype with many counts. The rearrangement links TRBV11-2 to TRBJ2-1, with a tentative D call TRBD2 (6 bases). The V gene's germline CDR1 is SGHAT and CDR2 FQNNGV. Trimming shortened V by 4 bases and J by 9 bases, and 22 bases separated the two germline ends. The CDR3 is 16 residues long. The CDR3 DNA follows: TGTGCCAGCAGCTCACAATCGACGGGAGTAGGGTTTGAGCAGTTCTTC. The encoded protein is CASSSQSTGVGFEQFF.

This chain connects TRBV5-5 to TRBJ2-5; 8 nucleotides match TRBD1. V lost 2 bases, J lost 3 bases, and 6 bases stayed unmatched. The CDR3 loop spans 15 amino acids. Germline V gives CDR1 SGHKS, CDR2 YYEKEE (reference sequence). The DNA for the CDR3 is TGTGCCAGCAGCTTCCAGGGGGCAAGTAAAGAGACCCAGTACTTC. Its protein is CASSFQGASKETQYF.